This TCR beta chain was sequenced in a study of a mutant IDH1 vaccine in newly diagnosed glioma. Study overall: With temozolomide cycles, or 4-6 weeks after radiotherapy alone, vaccination was started. Of the patients given treatment, about 62% were male and 37.5% were female, and a mean age of around 41 years was recorded.

In the case of this clone: Its antigen is not known.

V was clipped by 2 bases and J by 3 bases, with 15 bases between them. The CDR3 is made up of 16 amino acids. CDR1 is SGDLS and CDR2 is YYNGEE in the germline V gene. Time point in this sample: week 11, during vaccination. The content of each vaccine dose was 300 ug of mutant IDH1 20-mer peptide, and topical imiquimod accompanied it. The study enrolled donors with new WHO grade 3 or 4 IDH1-mutant, ATRX-lost astrocytomas. This table comes from immunoSEQ multiplex PCR, and its TCRdb copy is limited to in-frame clones, with some not included. The sample has 40,000 to 55,000 clones; roughly nine tenths are singletons.

The chain has TRBV9 and TRBJ2-1, with a tentative D call TRBD2 (5 bases). The receptor's source is a man in his forties or fifties with glioma. Sample: PBMCs, taken from a glioma patient whose treatment included an IDH1 peptide vaccine. Here the CDR3 reads CASSVALGGLYNEQFF. CDR3 in DNA: TGTGCCAGCAGCGTTGCTTTGGGCGGGCTCTACAATGAGCAGTTCTTC. The full variable domain, its missing parts supplied by reference TRBV9 and TRBJ2-1, is DSGVTQTPKHLITATGQRVTLRCSPRSGDLSVYWYQQSLDQGLQFLIQYYNGEERAKGNILERFSAQQFPDLHSELNLSSLELGDSALYFCASSVALGGLYNEQFFGPGTRLTVL.